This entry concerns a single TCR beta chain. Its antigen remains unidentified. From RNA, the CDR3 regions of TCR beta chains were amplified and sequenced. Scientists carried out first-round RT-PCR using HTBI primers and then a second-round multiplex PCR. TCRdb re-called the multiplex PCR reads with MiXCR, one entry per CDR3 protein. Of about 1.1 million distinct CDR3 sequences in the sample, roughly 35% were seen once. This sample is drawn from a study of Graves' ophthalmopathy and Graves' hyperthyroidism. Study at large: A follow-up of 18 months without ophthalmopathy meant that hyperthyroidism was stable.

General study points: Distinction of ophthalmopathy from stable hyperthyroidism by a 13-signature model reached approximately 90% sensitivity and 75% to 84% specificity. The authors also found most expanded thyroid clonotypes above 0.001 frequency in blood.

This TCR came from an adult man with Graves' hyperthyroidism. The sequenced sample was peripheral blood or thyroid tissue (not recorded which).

This CDR3 reads CSARNPKAGGAYEQYF. The CDR3 DNA reads TGCAGTGCTAGAAACCCTAAAGCGGGAGGCGCGTACGAGCAGTACTTC. The rearrangement joins TRBV20-1 to TRBJ2-7, with TRBD2 matching 9 bases. The V gene's germline CDR1 is DFQATT and CDR2 SNEGSKA (reference sequence). V lost 2 bases, J lost 4 bases, and 12 bases stayed unmatched. This CDR3 contains 16 residues.